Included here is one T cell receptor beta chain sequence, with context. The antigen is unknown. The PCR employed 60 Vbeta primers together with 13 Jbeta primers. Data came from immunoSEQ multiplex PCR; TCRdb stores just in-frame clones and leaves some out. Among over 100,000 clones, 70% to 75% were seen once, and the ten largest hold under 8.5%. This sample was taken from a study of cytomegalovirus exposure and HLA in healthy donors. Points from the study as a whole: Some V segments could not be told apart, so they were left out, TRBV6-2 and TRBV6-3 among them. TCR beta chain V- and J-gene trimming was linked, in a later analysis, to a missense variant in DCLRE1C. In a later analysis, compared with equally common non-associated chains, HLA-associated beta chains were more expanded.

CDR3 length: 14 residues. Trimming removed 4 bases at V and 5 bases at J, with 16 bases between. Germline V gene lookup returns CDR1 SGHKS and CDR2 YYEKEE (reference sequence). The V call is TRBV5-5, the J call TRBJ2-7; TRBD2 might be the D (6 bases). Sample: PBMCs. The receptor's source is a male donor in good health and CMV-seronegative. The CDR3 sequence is CASSPMASEHEQYF. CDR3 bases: TGTGCCAGCAGCCCCATGGCTAGCGAACACGAGCAGTACTTC.